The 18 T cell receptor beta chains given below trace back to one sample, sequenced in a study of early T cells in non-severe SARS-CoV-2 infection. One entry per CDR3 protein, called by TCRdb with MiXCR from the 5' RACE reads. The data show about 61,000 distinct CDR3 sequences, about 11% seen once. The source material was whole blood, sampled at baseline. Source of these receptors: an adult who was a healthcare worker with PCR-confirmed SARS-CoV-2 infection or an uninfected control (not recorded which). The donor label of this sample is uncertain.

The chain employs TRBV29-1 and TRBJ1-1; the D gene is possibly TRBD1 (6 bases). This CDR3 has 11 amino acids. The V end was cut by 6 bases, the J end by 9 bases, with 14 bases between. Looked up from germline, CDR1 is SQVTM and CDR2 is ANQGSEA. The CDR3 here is CSVKTGSQAFF. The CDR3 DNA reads TGCAGCGTGAAAACAGGGTCGCAAGCTTTCTTT.

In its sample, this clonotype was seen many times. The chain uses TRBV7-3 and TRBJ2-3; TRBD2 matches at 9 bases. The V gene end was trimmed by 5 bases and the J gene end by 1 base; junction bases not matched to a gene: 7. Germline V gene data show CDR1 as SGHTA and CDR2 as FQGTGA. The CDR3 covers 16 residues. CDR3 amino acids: CASSPRGGAGTDTQYF. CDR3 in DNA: TGTGCCAGCAGCCCACGCGGGGGGGCGGGCACAGATACGCAGTATTTT.

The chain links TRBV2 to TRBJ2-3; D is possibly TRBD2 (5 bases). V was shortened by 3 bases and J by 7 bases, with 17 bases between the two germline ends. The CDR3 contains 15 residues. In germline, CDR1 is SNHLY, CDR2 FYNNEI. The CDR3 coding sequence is TGTGCCAGCAGTGATGGGGTCCGGGGAGTACATACGCAGTATTTT. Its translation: CASSDGVRGVHTQYF.

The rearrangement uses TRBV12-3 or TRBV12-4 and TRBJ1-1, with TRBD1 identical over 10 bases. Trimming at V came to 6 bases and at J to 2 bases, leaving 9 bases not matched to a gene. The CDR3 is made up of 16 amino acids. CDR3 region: CASRGGTGVNNTEAFF. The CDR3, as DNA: TGTGCCAGCAGGGGGGGGACAGGGGTCAATAACACTGAAGCTTTCTTT.

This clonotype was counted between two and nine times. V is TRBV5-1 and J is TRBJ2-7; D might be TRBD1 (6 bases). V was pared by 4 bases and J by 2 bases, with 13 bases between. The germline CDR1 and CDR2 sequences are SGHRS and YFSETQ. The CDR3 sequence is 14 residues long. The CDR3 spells CASSPTGTPYEQYV. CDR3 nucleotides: TGCGCCAGCAGCCCCACGGGGACACCCTACGAGCAGTACGTC.

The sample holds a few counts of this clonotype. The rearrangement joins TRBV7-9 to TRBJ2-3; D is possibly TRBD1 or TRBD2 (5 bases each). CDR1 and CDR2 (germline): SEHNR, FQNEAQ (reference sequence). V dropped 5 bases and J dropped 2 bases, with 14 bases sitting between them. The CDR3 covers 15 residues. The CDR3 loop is CASSPGLGDTDTQYF. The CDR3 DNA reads TGTGCCAGCAGCCCTGGACTGGGGGACACAGATACGCAGTATTTT.

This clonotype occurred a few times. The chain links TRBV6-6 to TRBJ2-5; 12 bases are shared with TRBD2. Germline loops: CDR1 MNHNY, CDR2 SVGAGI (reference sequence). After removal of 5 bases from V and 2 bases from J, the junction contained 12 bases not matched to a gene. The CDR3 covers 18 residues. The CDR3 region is CASSQRTSGAPRQETQYF. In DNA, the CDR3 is TGTGCCAGCAGTCAACGGACTAGCGGGGCCCCCCGACAAGAGACCCAGTACTTC.

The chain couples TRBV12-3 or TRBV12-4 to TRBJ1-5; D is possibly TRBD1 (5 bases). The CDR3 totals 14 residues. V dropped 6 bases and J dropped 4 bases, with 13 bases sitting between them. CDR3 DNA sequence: TGTGCCAGCAGCACAGAAGGGACTAATCAGCCCCAGCATTTT. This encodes CASSTEGTNQPQHF.

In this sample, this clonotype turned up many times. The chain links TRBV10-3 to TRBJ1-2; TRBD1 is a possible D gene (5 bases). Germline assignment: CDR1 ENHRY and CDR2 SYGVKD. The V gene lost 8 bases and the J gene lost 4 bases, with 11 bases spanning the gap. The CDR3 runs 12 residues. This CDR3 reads CAIWGLGYGYTF. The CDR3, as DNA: TGTGCCATCTGGGGACTCGGCTATGGCTACACCTTC.

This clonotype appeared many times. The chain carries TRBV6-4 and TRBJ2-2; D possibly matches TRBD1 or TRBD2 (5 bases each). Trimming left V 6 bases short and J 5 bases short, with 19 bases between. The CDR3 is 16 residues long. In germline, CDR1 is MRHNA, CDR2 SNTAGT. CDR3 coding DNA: TGTGCCAGCAGCGCCTTCCCAGGGCGAGGGACCGGGGAGCTGTTTTTT. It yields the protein CASSAFPGRGTGELFF.

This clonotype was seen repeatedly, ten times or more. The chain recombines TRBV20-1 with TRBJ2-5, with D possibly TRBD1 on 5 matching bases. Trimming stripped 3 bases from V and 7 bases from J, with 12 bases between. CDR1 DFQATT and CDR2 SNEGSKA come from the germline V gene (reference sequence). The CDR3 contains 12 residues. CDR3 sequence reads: CSAREPRGTQYF. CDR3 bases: TGCAGTGCTAGGGAGCCAAGGGGGACCCAGTACTTC.

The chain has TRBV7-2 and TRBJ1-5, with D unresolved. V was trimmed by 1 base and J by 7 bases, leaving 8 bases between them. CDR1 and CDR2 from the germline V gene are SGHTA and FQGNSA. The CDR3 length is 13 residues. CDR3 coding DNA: TGTGCCAGCAGCTTAGAAAGCAGGCAGCCCCAGCATTTT. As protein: CASSLESRQPQHF.

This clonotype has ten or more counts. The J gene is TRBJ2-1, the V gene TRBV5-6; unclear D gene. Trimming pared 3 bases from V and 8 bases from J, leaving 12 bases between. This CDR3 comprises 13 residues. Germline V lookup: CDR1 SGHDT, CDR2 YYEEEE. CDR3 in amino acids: CASSSILEYEQFF. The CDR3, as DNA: TGTGCCAGCAGCTCAATCCTCGAGTATGAGCAGTTCTTC.

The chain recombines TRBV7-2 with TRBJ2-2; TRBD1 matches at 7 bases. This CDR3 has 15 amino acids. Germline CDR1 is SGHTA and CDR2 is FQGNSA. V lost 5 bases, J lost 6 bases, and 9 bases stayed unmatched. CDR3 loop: CASSRDRARAGELFF. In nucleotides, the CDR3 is TGTGCCAGCAGCCGAGACAGGGCGAGGGCCGGGGAGCTGTTTTTT.

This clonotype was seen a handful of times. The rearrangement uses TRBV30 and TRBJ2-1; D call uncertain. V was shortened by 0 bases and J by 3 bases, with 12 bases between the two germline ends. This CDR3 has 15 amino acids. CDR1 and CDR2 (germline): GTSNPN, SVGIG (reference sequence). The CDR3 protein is CAWSVPWSSYNEQFF. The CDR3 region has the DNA TGTGCCTGGAGTGTACCATGGTCCAGCTACAATGAGCAGTTCTTC.

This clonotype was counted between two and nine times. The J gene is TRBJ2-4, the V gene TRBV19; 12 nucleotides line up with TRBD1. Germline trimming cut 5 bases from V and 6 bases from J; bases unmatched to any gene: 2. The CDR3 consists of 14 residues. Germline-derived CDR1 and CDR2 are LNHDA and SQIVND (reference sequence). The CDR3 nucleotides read TGTGCCAGTAGTGTGGGACAGGGGGCAAACATTCAGTACTTC. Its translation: CASSVGQGANIQYF.

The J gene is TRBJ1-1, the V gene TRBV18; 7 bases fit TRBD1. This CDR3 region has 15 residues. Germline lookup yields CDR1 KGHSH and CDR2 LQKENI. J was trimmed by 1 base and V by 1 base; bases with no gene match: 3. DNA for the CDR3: TGTGCCAGCTCACCACAGACAGGGACGAACACTGAAGCTTTCTTT. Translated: CASSPQTGTNTEAFF.

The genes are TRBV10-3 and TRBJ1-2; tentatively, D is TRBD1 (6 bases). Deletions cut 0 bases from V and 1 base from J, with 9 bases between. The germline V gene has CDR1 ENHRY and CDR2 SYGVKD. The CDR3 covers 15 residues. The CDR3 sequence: CAISESVRGNYGYTF. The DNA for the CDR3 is TGTGCCATCAGTGAGTCGGTCAGGGGTAACTATGGCTACACCTTC.